This T cell receptor beta chain emerged from a study of cytomegalovirus exposure and HLA in healthy donors. Germline V gene sequence: CDR1 SGHTA, CDR2 FQGNSA. CDR3 length: 18 amino acids. V was shortened by 5 bases and J by 0 bases, with 23 bases between the two germline ends. To note about this clone: Antigen unknown.

A multiplex PCR was run with 60 Vbeta primers and 13 Jbeta primers. Measured with immunoSEQ multiplex PCR; TCRdb has only the in-frame clones, and not every one. The data show some 140,000 clones, about four fifths seen once. Study-level findings and limits: Researchers catalogued about 150 TCR beta chains as cytomegalovirus-associated. As a later analysis showed, several of the most significant clusters appeared to be linked to common viral pathogens. In an earlier analysis, most TCR beta V segments were productive about 87% or about 30% of the time. It was reported that the classifier diagnosed cytomegalovirus status with high specificity and sensitivity in both the original and validation cohorts.

This clonotype originated in a man aged 18 to 29 in good health and CMV-seronegative. The rearrangement links TRBV7-2 to TRBJ2-7, with D perhaps TRBD2 (6 bases). Sequencing used PBMCs. CDR3 nucleotides: TGTGCCAGCAGCACCGTAGGAGGGCCGGCCCCGAGCTCCTACGAGCAGTACTTC. It codes for CASSTVGGPAPSSYEQYF.